The source of this T cell receptor (beta chain) is a study of blood T cell repertoires in COVID-19. Across the study: T cells, B-cell-depleted T cells, or PBMCs provided the cDNA or gDNA that served as material.

The data were produced by immunoSEQ multiplex PCR, yet TCRdb's version contains in-frame clones alone and is incomplete. The table has 300,000 to 400,000 clones, more than 75% seen once; the top ten hold more than 5%. The germline V and J ends were trimmed by 5 bases and 1 base, with 13 bases remaining between them. The germline CDR1 and CDR2 sequences are KGHDR and SFDVKD. The CDR3 is made up of 15 amino acids. J is TRBJ1-1 and V is TRBV24-1; TRBD1 is a possible D gene (5 bases). Sequenced: peripheral blood. The clonotype was recovered from a woman aged 50 to 65 with COVID-19, enrolled during active disease. The CDR3 region is CATSARDLSNTEAFF. In DNA form, the CDR3 reads TGTGCCACCAGTGCAAGGGACTTATCGAACACTGAAGCTTTCTTT.